The 28 T cell receptor beta chains in this list originate from one sample, sequenced in a study of immune cell composition in non-small cell lung cancer. Method: immunoSEQ multiplex PCR; TCRdb's copy keeps in-frame clones and lacks some. The sample has about 2,800 clones; 78% are singletons. The sample consisted of lung tumor tissue. These receptors came from a human donor with non-small cell lung cancer.

The chain carries TRBV2 and TRBJ2-3; D unresolved. In germline, CDR1 is SNHLY, CDR2 FYNNEI. The V end was cut by 5 bases, the J end by 0 bases, with 15 bases between. This CDR3 contains 16 residues. The CDR3 DNA follows: TGTGCCAGCAGTCCATCTCTGGCGGCTAGCACAGATACGCAGTATTTT. Translating gives CASSPSLAASTDTQYF.

The V gene is TRBV19, the J gene TRBJ1-1, with D perhaps matching TRBD1 (5 bases). This CDR3 is 16 amino acids long. Trimming removed 1 base from V and 2 bases from J, with 14 bases in between. Germline CDR1 reads LNHDA; CDR2 reads SQIVND (reference sequence). The CDR3 nucleotides are TGTGCCAGTAGTATAGCAGTTCAGGGCCTAAACACTGAAGCTTTCTTT. Translated, it gives CASSIAVQGLNTEAFF.

This clone has just a few counts. The chain combines TRBV5-6 with TRBJ2-3; 7 bases are shared with TRBD2. The CDR3 totals 16 residues. The junction had 8 bases not matched to a gene; V was cut back by 1 base and J by 3 bases. In germline, CDR1 is SGHDT, CDR2 YYEEEE. The CDR3 sequence: CASSLWGGLGTDTQYF. DNA of the CDR3: TGTGCCAGCAGCTTGTGGGGGGGACTCGGGACAGATACGCAGTATTTT.

The J gene is TRBJ1-2, the V gene TRBV7-2; D is uncertain. Germline CDR1 reads SGHTA; CDR2 reads FQGNSA. Trimming took off 5 bases at V and 0 bases at J, with 10 bases between the two ends. This CDR3 has 14 amino acids. The CDR3 here is CASSETGANYGYTF. In DNA, the CDR3 is TGTGCCAGCAGCGAGACCGGGGCTAACTATGGCTACACCTTC.

This chain connects TRBV4-3 to TRBJ2-7; D is undetermined. Germline-derived CDR1 and CDR2 are LGHNA and YSLEER. Trimming shortened V by 3 bases and J by 5 bases, and 17 bases separated the two germline ends. This CDR3 contains 15 residues. The CDR3 here is CASSQTLSFGDEQYF. DNA for the CDR3: TGCGCCAGCAGCCAGACATTGTCGTTCGGTGACGAGCAGTACTTC.

This chain's CDR3 is CASGDRGPSFF. The CDR3, as DNA: TGTGCCAGCGGGGACAGGGGCCCCAGCTTCTTC. The chain has TRBV11-3 and TRBJ2-1, with TRBD1 matching over 10 bases. Germline trimming cut 8 bases from V and 16 bases from J; bases unmatched to any gene: 8. The CDR3 is 11 residues long. Germline values: CDR1 SGHNT, CDR2 YENEEA. The full variable domain, its missing parts supplied by reference TRBV11-3 and TRBJ2-1, is EAGVVQSPRYKIIEKKQPVAFWCNPISGHNTLYWYLQNLGQGPELLIRYENEEAVDDSQLPKDRFSAERLKGVDSTLKIQPAELGDSAVYLCASGDRGPSFFGPGTRLTVL.

This clone has more than one count but fewer than ten. The chain has TRBV5-8 and TRBJ2-7; the match to TRBD2 covers 9 bases. CDR1 and CDR2 from the germline V gene are SGHTS and YDEGEE. V was pared by 7 bases and J by 2 bases, with 13 bases of the junction left unmatched. The CDR3 has 16 amino acids. The CDR3 DNA reads TGTGCCAGCTGTCCCTCTGGGGTAGCGGGAGCCTACGAGCAGTACTTC. Translation: CASCPSGVAGAYEQYF.

The chain has TRBV4-2 and TRBJ2-3, with 8 bases lining up with TRBD1. The CDR3 runs 14 residues. Germline V CDR1 and CDR2: LGHNA, YNFKEQ. The junction had 1 base not matched to a gene; V was cut back by 4 bases and J by 1 base. The CDR3 DNA sequence: TGTGCCAGCAGCCCACAGGGGGGCACAGATACGCAGTATTTT. Translating it yields CASSPQGGTDTQYF.

This clone was observed a single time. This chain connects TRBV2 to TRBJ1-5; D is undetermined. The V gene's germline CDR1 is SNHLY and CDR2 FYNNEI. V lost 1 base to trimming and J lost 4 bases, with 5 bases between them. This CDR3 has 13 amino acids. The CDR3 region is CASSEDLNQPQHF. The CDR3 region has the DNA TGTGCCAGCAGTGAAGATCTTAATCAGCCCCAGCATTTT.

This chain links TRBV5-6 with TRBJ2-1; 14 bases line up with TRBD2. CDR3 size: 19 residues. Germline V gene data show CDR1 as SGHDT and CDR2 as YYEEEE. V lost 1 base and J lost 2; bases outside the gene matches: 8. The CDR3 coding sequence is TGTGCCAGCAGCTTGTCGAGACTAGCGGGAGGGCCGACCTACAATGAGCAGTTCTTC. It is translated as CASSLSRLAGGPTYNEQFF.

This clone was found once. This sequence joins TRBV28 and TRBJ1-2, with unresolved D. CDR3 length: 14 residues. Deletions cut 2 bases from V and 1 base from J, with 8 bases between. Germline lookup yields CDR1 MDHEN and CDR2 SYDVKM. DNA of the CDR3: TGTGCCAGCAGTTTAAGCGGGATTAACTATGGCTACACCTTC. Protein: CASSLSGINYGYTF.

This clone was counted a single time. V usage is TRBV2 and J usage is TRBJ2-1; TRBD1 matches 9 bases. Trimming removed 3 bases from V and 7 bases from J; junction bases left unmatched: 7. The length of the CDR3 is 15 residues. Germline CDR1 is SNHLY and CDR2 is FYNNEI. CDR3 amino acids: CASSERQGVSNEQFF. CDR3 sequence (DNA): TGTGCCAGCAGTGAGAGACAGGGGGTGTCGAATGAGCAGTTCTTC.

The chain carries TRBV7-2 and TRBJ1-1; 11 positions agree with TRBD1. Germline assignment: CDR1 SGHTA and CDR2 FQGNSA. This CDR3 region has 15 residues. Losses at the gene ends were 5 bases for V and 6 bases for J; bases not matched to a gene: 8. The CDR3 loop reads CASSQWTGGGAEAFF. For the CDR3, the DNA is TGTGCCAGCAGCCAGTGGACAGGGGGCGGGGCTGAAGCTTTCTTT.

This chain links TRBV29-1 with TRBJ2-3; possible D gene TRBD2, 7 bases. CDR3 length: 15 amino acids. V gave up 1 base and J gave up 5 bases, with 16 bases separating them. The germline V gene has CDR1 SQVTM and CDR2 ANQGSEA. CDR3 amino acids: CSVEVRRRGGDTQYF. The CDR3 nucleotides are TGCAGCGTTGAAGTTAGGAGAAGGGGGGGAGATACGCAGTATTTT.

The gene calls are TRBV29-1 and TRBJ2-2; the match to TRBD2 covers 7 bases. The CDR3 covers 14 residues. Germline values: CDR1 SQVTM, CDR2 ANQGSEA. The V and J ends lost 7 bases and 7 bases, in that order; junction bases with no gene match: 12. CDR3 sequence reads: CSADLIGGSGELFF. The CDR3 region has the DNA TGCAGCGCCGATTTAATCGGGGGGAGCGGGGAGCTGTTTTTT.

V and J are TRBV5-6 and TRBJ2-5; 10 nucleotides match TRBD2. J gave up 7 bases and V 2 bases, and 14 bases lay outside the gene matches. The germline V gene has CDR1 SGHDT and CDR2 YYEEEE. This CDR3 has 17 residues. This CDR3 reads CASSFPQAGGPVGTQYF. The CDR3 nucleotides read TGTGCCAGCAGCTTTCCTCAAGCGGGAGGGCCGGTCGGGACCCAGTACTTC. The whole variable domain, filled in from reference TRBV5-6 and TRBJ2-5, reads DAGVTQSPTHLIKTRGQQVTLRCSPKSGHDTVSWYQQALGQGPQFIFQYYEEEERQRGNFPDRFSGHQFPNYSSELNVNALLLGDSALYLCASSFPQAGGPVGTQYFGPGTRLLVL.

This clone came up once. The V call is TRBV19, the J call TRBJ1-4; TRBD1 might be the D (6 bases). Trimming shortened V by 7 bases and J by 10 bases, and 10 bases separated the two germline ends. Per the germline V gene, CDR1 is LNHDA and CDR2 is SQIVND (reference sequence). This CDR3 contains 11 residues. The CDR3 loop reads CASNTRGKLFF. As DNA, the CDR3 is TGTGCCAGTAACACCAGGGGAAAACTGTTTTTT.

The chain couples TRBV30 to TRBJ2-7; D ambiguous. This CDR3 contains 12 residues. The V end was cut by 1 base, the J end by 3 bases, with 7 bases between. The germline CDR1 and CDR2 sequences are GTSNPN and SVGIG (reference sequence). The CDR3 coding sequence is TGTGCCTGGAGTGCTCCACTCTACGAGCAGTACTTC. Its protein product is CAWSAPLYEQYF.

The CDR3 protein is CASNQNGRPEQFF. CDR3 sequence (DNA): TGCGCCAGCAATCAGAACGGGAGACCTGAGCAGTTCTTC. The chain is built from TRBV10-1 and TRBJ2-1, with a tentative D call TRBD2 (6 bases). Trimming removed 7 bases at V and 9 bases at J, with 16 bases between. The CDR3 consists of 13 residues. Germline loops: CDR1 WNHNN, CDR2 SYGVQD (reference sequence).

The chain is built from TRBV9 and TRBJ2-7; 9 nucleotides align to TRBD1. The CDR3 spans 16 residues. V was clipped by 0 bases and J by 4 bases; unmatched bases: 8. Germline values: CDR1 SGDLS, CDR2 YYNGEE. The CDR3 loop is CASSVGLGQGFYEQYF. CDR3 coding DNA: TGTGCCAGCAGCGTAGGGCTGGGACAGGGTTTTTACGAGCAGTACTTC. Complete variable domain (other parts from reference TRBV9 and TRBJ2-7): DSGVTQTPKHLITATGQRVTLRCSPRSGDLSVYWYQQSLDQGLQFLIQYYNGEERAKGNILERFSAQQFPDLHSELNLSSLELGDSALYFCASSVGLGQGFYEQYFGPGTRLTVT.

The chain couples TRBV7-2 to TRBJ1-2; D is uncertain. From germline, CDR1 is SGHTA and CDR2 FQGNSA. Trimming took 5 bases from V and 5 from J, leaving 9 bases between them. The CDR3 consists of 12 residues. The CDR3 DNA reads TGTGCCAGCAGCAGTCTTGAGTATGGCTACACCTTC. It codes for CASSSLEYGYTF.

This rearrangement joins TRBV30 to TRBJ1-2; TRBD1 aligns across 10 bases. The CDR3 is 14 amino acids. The V and J ends lost 1 base and 8 bases, in that order; junction bases with no gene match: 7. Germline V gene data show CDR1 as GTSNPN and CDR2 as SVGIG (reference sequence). The CDR3 DNA follows: TGTGCCTGGAGTGAATTCGGGACAGGGGACGGCTACACCTTC. Translating gives CAWSEFGTGDGYTF.

The rearrangement joins TRBV5-1 to TRBJ2-3; D might be TRBD2 (6 bases). The CDR3 is 14 residues long. V was clipped by 0 bases and J by 6 bases, with 11 bases between them. The germline gives CDR1 SGHRS, CDR2 YFSETQ. The CDR3 nucleotides are TGCGCCAGCAGCTTGGGTCAGCGGGCGGATACGCAGTATTTT. Translating it yields CASSLGQRADTQYF.

The gene calls are TRBV20-1 and TRBJ2-5; D is possibly TRBD2 (6 bases). Germline CDR1 DFQATT, CDR2 SNEGSKA (reference sequence). The ends were cut back, 7 bases at V and 3 bases at J, with 9 bases in the middle. The CDR3 length is 11 residues. The CDR3 reads CSGTGEETQYF. For the CDR3, the DNA is TGCAGTGGTACGGGGGAAGAGACCCAGTACTTC.

This rearrangement joins TRBV27 to TRBJ2-7; D unclear. Germline V CDR1 and CDR2: MNHEY, SMNVEV (reference sequence). V dropped 4 bases and J dropped 2 bases, with 9 bases sitting between them. The CDR3 has 13 residues. CDR3 nucleotides: TGTGCCAGCAGTTATACGAGAACCTACGAGCAGTACTTC. This codes for CASSYTRTYEQYF.

This chain joins TRBV7-9 and TRBJ2-1; D remains ambiguous. The V end was cut by 5 bases, the J end by 7 bases, with 6 bases between. This CDR3 has 11 residues. CDR1 and CDR2 from the germline V gene are SEHNR and FQNEAQ (reference sequence). CDR3 amino acids: CASSPENEQFF. CDR3 coding DNA: TGTGCCAGCAGCCCGGAGAATGAGCAGTTCTTC.

This chain joins TRBV23-1 and TRBJ1-3; D may be TRBD1 (5 bases). TRBV23-1 is an ORF for which the function is uncertain. The CDR3 covers 12 residues. V shed 0 bases and J shed 12 bases, with 9 bases lying between them. The CDR3 sequence: CASSQSGDFIYF. In DNA form, the CDR3 reads TGCGCCAGCAGTCAATCAGGGGACTTCATATATTTT.

J is TRBJ2-7 and V is TRBV5-1, with 12 bases fitting TRBD2. Germline CDR1 and CDR2: SGHRS and YFSETQ. V dropped 4 bases and J dropped 3; count of bases not matched to a gene: 8. This CDR3 comprises 16 residues. CDR3 amino acids: CASSPGLAGRNYEQYF. CDR3 bases: TGCGCCAGCAGCCCAGGACTAGCGGGGCGCAACTACGAGCAGTACTTC. Looking up the rest from reference TRBV5-1 and TRBJ2-7 gives the full variable domain: KAGVTQTPRYLIKTRGQQVTLSCSPISGHRSVSWYQQTPGQGLQFLFEYFSETQRNKGNFPGRFSGRQFSNSRSEMNVSTLELGDSALYLCASSPGLAGRNYEQYFGPGTRLTVT.